A selection of T cell receptor beta chains follows, all from one sample in a study of T-cell reconstitution after alpha-beta-depleted transplantation in children. A single record per CDR3 protein comes from TCRdb applying MiXCR to the PCR reads. The table includes some 200,000 distinct CDR3 sequences, just over 14% detected once. Source: PBMCs from the stem cell graft donor, taken from the stem cell graft. All receptors come from a human donor who donated a stem cell graft to a child with acute lymphoblastic leukemia. CDR3s include the opening cysteine and the closing phenylalanine or tryptophan. D genes are given only for firm matches. Some rows mark clone size as missing; the rest say once, few, many or name a class of expanded clone.

NA,TRBJ2-4,TRBV20-1,many,CSARATGGRVLHIQYF,TGCAGTGCTAGAGCAACTGGGGGCAGGGTATTACACATTCAGTACTTC
NA,TRBJ2-3,TRBV12-3/TRBV12-4,many,CASSRIDTQYF,TGTGCCAGCAGTCGGATTGATACGCAGTATTTT
NA,TRBJ1-1,TRBV5-1,few,CASSPGGGPLGGAFF,TGCGCCAGCAGCCCGGGGGGGGGGCCCCTTGGTGGAGCTTTCTTT
NA,TRBJ1-6,TRBV5-5,NA,CASRGVGGFSPLHF,TGTGCCAGCAGGGGGGTGGGGGGGTTTTCACCCCTCCACTTT
NA,TRBJ2-7,TRBV5-5,few,CASSFDGVDEQYF,TGTGCCAGCAGCTTTGACGGCGTGGACGAGCAGTACTTC
NA,TRBJ1-2,TRBV20-1,NA,CSPSLPGRNYGYTF,TGCAGTCCTAGTCTTCCAGGCCGAAACTATGGCTACACCTTC
NA,TRBJ2-7,TRBV20-1,many,CSAHSTGTLEEQYF,TGCAGTGCTCATTCGACCGGGACACTAGAGGAGCAGTACTTC
NA,TRBJ2-1,TRBV4-1,NA,CASSLTRREVHNEQFF,TGCGCCAGCAGCCTTACACGTAGGGAGGTCCACAATGAGCAGTTCTTC
TRBD2,TRBJ2-7,TRBV29-1,many,CSVGLAGKYEQYF,TGCAGCGTTGGGTTAGCGGGAAAATACGAGCAGTACTTC
TRBD2,TRBJ2-2,TRBV12-3/TRBV12-4,many,CASSSALTSGSTGELFF,TGTGCCAGCAGTTCCGCCCTAACAAGCGGGAGTACCGGGGAGCTGTTTTTT
TRBD2,TRBJ2-1,TRBV5-1,many,CASSLLSGRSSEQFF,TGCGCCAGCAGCTTATTAAGCGGGAGATCAAGTGAGCAGTTCTTC
TRBD2,TRBJ2-1,TRBV20-1,many,CSARDPGLAEYNEQFF,TGCAGTGCTAGAGATCCGGGACTAGCGGAATACAATGAGCAGTTCTTC
TRBD2,TRBJ2-2,TRBV5-1,many,CASSELGTSGGTGELFF,TGCGCCAGCAGCGAGCTCGGGACTAGCGGGGGAACCGGGGAGCTGTTTTTT
NA,TRBJ2-1,TRBV3-1,many,CASSQRSRGQTGNEQFF,TGTGCCAGCAGCCAACGGTCCCGGGGTCAGACGGGGAATGAGCAGTTCTTC
TRBD1,TRBJ1-1,TRBV2,few,CASRRTGGDTEAFF,TGTGCCAGCAGACGCACAGGGGGAGATACTGAAGCTTTCTTT
TRBD2,TRBJ2-5,TRBV20-1,few,CSARDFSAGGLQETQYF,TGCAGTGCTAGAGATTTTTCGGCGGGAGGTCTTCAAGAGACCCAGTACTTC
NA,TRBJ1-5,TRBV15,many,CATSSGTNQPQHF,TGTGCCACCAGCTCAGGGACAAATCAGCCCCAGCATTTT
NA,TRBJ1-3,TRBV2,few,CASSSRFLSSGNTIYF,TGTGCCAGCAGTTCCAGATTTCTCAGCTCTGGAAACACCATATATTTT
TRBD2,TRBJ2-1,TRBV10-1,few,CASSTRTSGYNEQFF,TGCGCCAGCAGTACCCGGACTAGCGGTTACAATGAGCAGTTCTTC
NA,TRBJ1-1,TRBV3-1,many,CASSLTIGDTEAFF,TGTGCCAGCAGCCTGACCATCGGAGACACTGAAGCTTTCTTT
NA,TRBJ2-7,TRBV28,many,CASMGNRDNHYEQYF,TGTGCCAGCATGGGAAACCGGGACAACCATTACGAGCAGTACTTC
TRBD1,TRBJ2-6,TRBV29-1,many,CSVEGQGPNVLTF,TGCAGCGTTGAGGGACAGGGTCCCAACGTCCTGACTTTC
TRBD2,TRBJ2-2,TRBV5-1,many,CASSFTSGIMAGELFF,TGCGCCAGCAGTTTTACTAGCGGGATAATGGCCGGGGAGCTGTTTTTT